These T cell receptor beta chains were read from a single sample in a study of CD8+ T cells in alopecia areata. Some clones are missing from TCRdb's copy, which holds only in-frame ones; the method was immunoSEQ multiplex PCR. The table lists 150,000 to 200,000 clones, 50% to 60% of them singletons. Sequenced input: CD4+ T cells sorted from blood. These receptors all stem from a human donor in good health. The CDR3 runs from the conserved cysteine through the conserved F or W. D genes are given only for firm matches. Size tells how often a clone was seen (once, few, many) or the class of an expanded clone, and some rows leave it out.

J: TRBJ1-2; D: TRBD1; size: NA; V: TRBV5-4; length: 14; CDR3: CASSLAGTGGGYTF; DNA: TGTGCCAGCAGCTTGGCCGGGACAGGGGGAGGCTACACCTTC
J: TRBJ2-7; D: NA; size: NA; V: TRBV29-1; length: 13; CDR3: CSVRPGLAYEQYF; DNA: TGCAGCGTTAGGCCGGGACTTGCCTACGAGCAGTACTTC
J: TRBJ2-6; D: NA; size: NA; V: TRBV25-1; length: 13; CDR3: CASSEYVPNVLTF; DNA: TGTGCCAGCAGTGAATACGTTCCCAACGTCCTGACTTTC
J: TRBJ2-7; D: TRBD1; size: few; V: TRBV6-1; length: 16; CDR3: CASSEGWGTGEYEQYF; DNA: TGTGCCAGCAGTGAAGGGTGGGGGACAGGGGAATACGAGCAGTACTTC
J: TRBJ2-7; D: NA; size: NA; V: TRBV9; length: 15; CDR3: CASSVGGSVSSEQYF; DNA: TGTGCCAGCAGCGTAGGGGGGTCAGTTTCCTCCGAGCAGTACTTC
J: TRBJ2-7; D: NA; size: NA; V: TRBV29-1; length: 15; CDR3: CSVEMGKGVAYEQYF; DNA: TGCAGCGTTGAGATGGGCAAGGGTGTCGCTTACGAGCAGTACTTC
J: TRBJ2-7; D: NA; size: NA; V: TRBV5-1; length: 13; CDR3: CASSLIGSYEQYF; DNA: TGCGCCAGCAGTCTCATCGGGTCGTACGAGCAGTACTTC
J: TRBJ2-7; D: NA; size: NA; V: TRBV30; length: 11; CDR3: CAWMSAYEQYF; DNA: TGTGCCTGGATGAGCGCCTACGAGCAGTACTTC
J: TRBJ2-1; D: TRBD2; size: few; V: TRBV6-6; length: 14; CDR3: CASSLLAGDNEQFF; DNA: TGTGCCAGCAGTCTGCTAGCGGGAGACAATGAGCAGTTCTTC
J: TRBJ1-2; D: NA; size: NA; V: TRBV27; length: 14; CDR3: CASSKRDSSYGYTF; DNA: TGTGCCAGCAGCAAACGCGACAGTAGCTATGGCTACACCTTC